The 4 T cell receptor beta chains below all came from one sample that was sequenced in a study of monozygotic twins with inflammatory bowel disease. Using the 5' RACE reads, TCRdb records one entry per CDR3 protein without DNA. This sample's table has 150,000 to 200,000 distinct CDR3 sequences. The source material was blood. These receptors all come from a human donor with ulcerative colitis or Crohn's disease, or a healthy co-twin of an affected twin (not recorded which).

The gene calls are TRBV5-1 and TRBJ2-3; TCRdb's D call of TRBD2 is untestable without DNA. CDR1 SGHRS and CDR2 YFSETQ come from the germline V gene. CDR3 size: 14 residues. The CDR3 region is CASSLEGLTDTQYF.

The genes are TRBV5-6 and TRBJ2-1; with no DNA, the TCRdb D assignment of TRBD2 cannot be verified. This CDR3 has 15 amino acids. Per germline, CDR1 SGHDT and CDR2 YYEEEE. The CDR3 protein is CASSFLAGGINEQFF.

The chain joins TRBV12-3 or TRBV12-4 to TRBJ2-1; the D call from TCRdb, TRBD2, cannot be confirmed without DNA. CDR3 size: 17 residues. The CDR3 is CATVRTSGLSSYNEQFF.

The V and J genes are TRBV28 and TRBJ2-2; TCRdb selects TRBD2, and the lack of DNA leaves this call unchecked. CDR3 length: 15 amino acids. The germline V gene has CDR1 MDHEN and CDR2 SYDVKM. CDR3 loop: CASNTRAGNTGELFF.